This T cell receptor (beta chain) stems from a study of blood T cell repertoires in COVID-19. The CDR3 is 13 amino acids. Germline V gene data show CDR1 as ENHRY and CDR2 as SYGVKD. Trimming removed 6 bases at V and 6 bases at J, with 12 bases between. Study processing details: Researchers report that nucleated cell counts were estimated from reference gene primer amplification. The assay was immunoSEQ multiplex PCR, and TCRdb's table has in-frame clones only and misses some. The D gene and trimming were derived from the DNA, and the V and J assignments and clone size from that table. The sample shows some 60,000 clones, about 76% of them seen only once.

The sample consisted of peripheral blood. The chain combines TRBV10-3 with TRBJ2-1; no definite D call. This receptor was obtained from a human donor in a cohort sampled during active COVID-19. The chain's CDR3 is CAIRLNSVNEQFF. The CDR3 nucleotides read TGTGCCATCAGACTTAACTCCGTCAATGAGCAGTTCTTC.